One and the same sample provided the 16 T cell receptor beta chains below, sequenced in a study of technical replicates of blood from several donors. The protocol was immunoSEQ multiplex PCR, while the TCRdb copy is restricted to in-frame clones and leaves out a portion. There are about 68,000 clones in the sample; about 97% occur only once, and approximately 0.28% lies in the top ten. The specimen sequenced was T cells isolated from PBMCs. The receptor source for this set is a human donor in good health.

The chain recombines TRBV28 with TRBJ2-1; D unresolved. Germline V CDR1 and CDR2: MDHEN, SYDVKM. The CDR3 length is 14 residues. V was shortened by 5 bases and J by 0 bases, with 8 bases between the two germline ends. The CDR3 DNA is TGTGCCAGCAGTCAGGATAGCTCCTACAATGAGCAGTTCTTC. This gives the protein CASSQDSSYNEQFF.

As DNA, the CDR3 is TGTGCCAGCAGCTTGGGGGGGGGCACTGAAGCTTTCTTT. Amino acids: CASSLGGGTEAFF. This chain uses TRBV5-5 with TRBJ1-1; D may be TRBD1 (5 bases). Germline CDR1 SGHKS, CDR2 YYEKEE (reference sequence). The length of the CDR3 is 13 residues. V was clipped by 0 bases and J by 4 bases, with 7 bases between them.

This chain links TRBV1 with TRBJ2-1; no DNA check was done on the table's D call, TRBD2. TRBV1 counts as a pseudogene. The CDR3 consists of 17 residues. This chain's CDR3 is CTSSLLRRDYSYNEQFF. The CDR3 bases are TGCACCAGCAGCCTCCTCCGCCGGGACTACTCCTACAATGAGCAGTTCTTC.

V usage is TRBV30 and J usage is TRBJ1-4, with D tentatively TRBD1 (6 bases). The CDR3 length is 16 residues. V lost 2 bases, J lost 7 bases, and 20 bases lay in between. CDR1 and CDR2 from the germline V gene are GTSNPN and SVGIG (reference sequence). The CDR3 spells CAWSLGVQGLGEKLFF. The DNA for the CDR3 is TGTGCCTGGAGTTTGGGGGTACAGGGTTTGGGTGAAAAACTGTTTTTT.

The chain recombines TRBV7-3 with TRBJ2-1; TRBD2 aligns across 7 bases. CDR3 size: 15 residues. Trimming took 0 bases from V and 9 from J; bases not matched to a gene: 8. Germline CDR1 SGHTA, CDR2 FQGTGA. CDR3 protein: CASSLTTSTWGEQFF. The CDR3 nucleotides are TGTGCCAGCAGCTTAACGACTAGCACTTGGGGTGAGCAGTTCTTC.

CDR3 nucleotides: TGTGCCAGCAGCGACAGGGCTAATAACGAGCAGTACTTC. Translated: CASSDRANNEQYF. The chain carries TRBV25-1 and TRBJ2-7; TRBD1 agrees at 7 bases. Germline assignment: CDR1 MGHDK and CDR2 SYGVNS. The length of the CDR3 is 13 residues. The V and J ends lost 6 bases and 5 bases, in that order; junction bases with no gene match: 7.

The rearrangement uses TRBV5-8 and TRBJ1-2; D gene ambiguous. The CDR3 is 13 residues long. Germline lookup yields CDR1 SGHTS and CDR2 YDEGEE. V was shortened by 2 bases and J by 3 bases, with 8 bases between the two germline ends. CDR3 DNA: TGTGCCAGCAGCTTTGGGCCTTACTATGGCTACACCTTC. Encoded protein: CASSFGPYYGYTF.

CDR3: CASSLDRFSNQPQHF. CDR3 DNA: TGTGCCAGCAGCTTGGACAGGTTTAGCAATCAGCCCCAGCATTTT. The chain couples TRBV5-5 to TRBJ1-5, with D maybe TRBD1 (5 bases). Deletions cut 0 bases from V and 0 bases from J, with 7 bases between. The CDR3 runs to 15 residues. The germline gives CDR1 SGHKS, CDR2 YYEKEE (reference sequence).

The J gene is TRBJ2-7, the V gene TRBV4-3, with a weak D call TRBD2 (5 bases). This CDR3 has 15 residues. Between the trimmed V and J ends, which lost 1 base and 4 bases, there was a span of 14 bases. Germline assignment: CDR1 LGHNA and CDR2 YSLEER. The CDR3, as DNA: TGCGCCAGCAGCCAAGTTTGGACTTCGGGGTACGAGCAGTACTTC. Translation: CASSQVWTSGYEQYF.

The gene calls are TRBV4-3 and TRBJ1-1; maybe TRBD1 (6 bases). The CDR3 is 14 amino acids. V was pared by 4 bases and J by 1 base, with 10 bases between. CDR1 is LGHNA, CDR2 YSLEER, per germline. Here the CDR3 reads CASSRGQQNTEAFF. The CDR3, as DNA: TGCGCCAGCAGCCGAGGACAGCAGAACACTGAAGCTTTCTTT.

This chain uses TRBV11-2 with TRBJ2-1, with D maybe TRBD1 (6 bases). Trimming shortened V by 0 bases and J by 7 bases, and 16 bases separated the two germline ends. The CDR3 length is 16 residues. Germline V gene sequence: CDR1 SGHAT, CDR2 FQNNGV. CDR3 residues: CASSLELRTGPNEQFF. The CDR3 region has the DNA TGTGCCAGCAGCTTAGAACTCCGTACAGGGCCAAATGAGCAGTTCTTC.

CDR3: CASSFSTNYGYTF. DNA of the CDR3: TGTGCCAGCAGTTTTTCTACCAACTATGGCTACACCTTC. The chain joins TRBV6-6 to TRBJ1-2; D gene unclear. V lost 4 bases and J 2 bases, leaving 8 bases between the germline ends. Germline V gives CDR1 MNHNY, CDR2 SVGAGI (reference sequence). CDR3 length equals 13 residues.

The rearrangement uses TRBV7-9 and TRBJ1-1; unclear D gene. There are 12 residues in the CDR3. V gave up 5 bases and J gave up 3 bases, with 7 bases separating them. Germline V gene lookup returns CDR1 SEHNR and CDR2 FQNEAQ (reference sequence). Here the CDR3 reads CASSPPYTEAFF. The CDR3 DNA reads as TGTGCCAGCAGCCCCCCCTACACTGAAGCTTTCTTT. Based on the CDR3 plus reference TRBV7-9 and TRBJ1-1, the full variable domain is DTGVSQNPRHKITKRGQNVTFRCDPISEHNRLYWYRQTLGQGPEFLTYFQNEAQLEKSRLLSDRFSAERPKGSFSTLEIQRTEQGDSAMYLCASSPPYTEAFFGQGTRLTVV.

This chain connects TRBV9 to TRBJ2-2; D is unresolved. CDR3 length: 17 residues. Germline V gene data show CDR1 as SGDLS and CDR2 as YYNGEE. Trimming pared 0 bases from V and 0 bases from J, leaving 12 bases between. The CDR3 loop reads CASSVAGRVSNTGELFF. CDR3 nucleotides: TGTGCCAGCAGCGTAGCGGGTAGAGTTTCGAACACCGGGGAGCTGTTTTTT.

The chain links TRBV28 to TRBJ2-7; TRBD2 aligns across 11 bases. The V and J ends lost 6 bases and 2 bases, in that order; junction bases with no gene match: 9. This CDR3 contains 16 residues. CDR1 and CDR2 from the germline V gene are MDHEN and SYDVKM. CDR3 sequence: CASSLEGSGRAYEQYF. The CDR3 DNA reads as TGTGCCAGCAGCCTCGAAGGTAGCGGGAGGGCCTACGAGCAGTACTTC. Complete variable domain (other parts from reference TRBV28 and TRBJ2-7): DVKVTQSSRYLVKRTGEKVFLECVQDMDHENMFWYRQDPGLGLRLIYFSYDVKMKEKGDIPEGYSVSREKKERFSLILESASTNQTSMYLCASSLEGSGRAYEQYFGPGTRLTVT.

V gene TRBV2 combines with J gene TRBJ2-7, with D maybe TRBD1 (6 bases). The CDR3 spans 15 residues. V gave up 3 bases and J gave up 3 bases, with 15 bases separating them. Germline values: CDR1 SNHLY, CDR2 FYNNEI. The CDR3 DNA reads TGTGCCAGCAGTGAGGGCAGGGGCCCTTTCTACGAGCAGTACTTC. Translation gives CASSEGRGPFYEQYF.